The T cell receptor beta chain described here comes from a study of control samples from healthy donors and cancer patients. Sequencing used immunoSEQ multiplex PCR; TCRdb keeps in-frame clones, though not all of them. The sample includes about 270,000 clones, 82% of them seen just once. Unmatched junction bases numbered 3, after V lost 4 bases and J lost 1 base. Germline loops: CDR1 KGHDR, CDR2 SFDVKD. This CDR3 is built from 14 residues. Material for sequencing was PBMCs. V is TRBV24-1 and J is TRBJ2-7, with 7 bases identical to TRBD2. This sequence originates from a woman aged 60-75 years with lung cancer. Here the CDR3 reads CATSEGGGSYEQYF. The CDR3 DNA reads as TGTGCCACCAGTGAAGGCGGGGGTTCCTACGAGCAGTACTTC.